The rows below give T cell receptor beta chains drawn from one sample of a study of vaccination and CD4 T cells after COVID-19. TCRdb independently ran MiXCR on the PCR reads; one entry per CDR3 protein. The sample shows about 13,000 distinct CDR3 sequences, less than 75% of them seen only once. Their recognized antigens are unknown. The sample taken for sequencing was CD4+ T cells from blood, cultured in vitro. Receptors originate from a human donor who had recovered from COVID-19. CDR3s include the opening cysteine and the closing phenylalanine or tryptophan. D genes are given only for firm matches. Clone size is given for some rows only: seen once, a few or many times, or a class if the clone is expanded.

d_gene	abundance	v_gene	j_gene	CDR3aa	CDR3nt
.	.	TRBV15	TRBJ1-4	CATSRDLGSDEKLFF	TGTGCCACCAGCAGAGACCTGGGGTCCGATGAAAAACTGTTTTTT
.	.	TRBV27	TRBJ2-5	CASSLSGTSEGAQYF	TGTGCCAGCAGTTTATCAGGTACTAGCGAGGGGGCCCAGTACTTC
TRBD2	once	TRBV11-3	TRBJ2-2	CASRSGLAAGTGELFF	TGTGCCAGCAGATCGGGACTAGCGGCGGGGACCGGGGAGCTGTTTTTT
TRBD1	.	TRBV19	TRBJ1-5	CASDPVGQGWQPQHF	TGTGCCAGTGACCCTGTTGGACAGGGGTGGCAGCCCCAGCATTTT
TRBD1	few	TRBV7-8	TRBJ2-5	CASSLRSRTGNPPQETQYF	TGTGCCAGCAGCTTAAGGTCCCGGACAGGGAATCCCCCCCAAGAGACCCAGTACTTC
.	.	TRBV7-3	TRBJ1-5	CASSHGQGPLSNQPQHF	TGTGCCAGCAGCCATGGGCAGGGACCCCTTAGCAATCAGCCCCAGCATTTT
TRBD2	.	TRBV4-1	TRBJ2-1	CASSHQGRGLAGDEQFF	TGCGCCAGCAGCCACCAAGGTCGGGGACTAGCGGGAGATGAGCAGTTCTTC
.	.	TRBV19	TRBJ2-2	CASSMSLLARSTGELFF	TGTGCCAGTAGTATGTCCCTTCTAGCCCGGAGCACCGGGGAGCTGTTTTTT
.	.	TRBV10-3	TRBJ2-2	CAISEDRRPPFGELFF	TGTGCCATCAGTGAGGACAGGAGGCCCCCATTCGGGGAGCTGTTTTTT
.	.	TRBV11-3	TRBJ2-7	CASSFNRLVKQYF	TGTGCCAGCAGCTTTAACAGACTCGTGAAGCAGTACTTC
.	.	TRBV2	TRBJ1-6	CASKRDNYNSPLHF	TGTGCCAGCAAAAGGGACAATTATAATTCACCCCTCCACTTT
.	.	TRBV24-1	TRBJ1-3	CATSDLTPGEGNTIYF	TGTGCCACCAGTGATTTGACGCCAGGGGAGGGAAACACCATATATTTT
.	.	TRBV29-1	TRBJ1-1	CSVLQGGNTEAFF	TGCAGCGTCTTACAGGGTGGGAACACTGAAGCTTTCTTT
.	.	TRBV27	TRBJ2-2	CASSLFPRPPPGELFF	TGTGCCAGCAGTTTGTTCCCCAGACCCCCCCCCGGGGAGCTGTTTTTT
.	few	TRBV7-2	TRBJ2-7	CASSLAGTTYEQYF	TGTGCCAGCAGCTTAGCCGGGACAACCTACGAGCAGTACTTC
.	.	TRBV19	TRBJ1-5	CASKGSMTQHF	TGTGCCAGTAAGGGCTCAATGACCCAGCATTTT
.	few	TRBV20-1	TRBJ1-1	CSASLPHTEAFF	TGCAGTGCTAGTCTCCCGCACACTGAAGCTTTCTTT
.	.	TRBV11-2	TRBJ1-6	CASSLQGRLAYNSPLHF	TGTGCCAGCAGCTTACAGGGGAGACTGGCCTATAATTCACCCCTCCACTTT
.	.	TRBV6-1	TRBJ2-7	CASISGEVRSYEQYF	TGTGCCTCAATCTCCGGGGAGGTCAGGTCCTACGAGCAGTACTTC
TRBD1	.	TRBV5-4	TRBJ1-4	CASSLRTGKNEKLFF	TGTGCCAGCAGCCTCCGGACAGGGAAAAATGAAAAACTGTTTTTT
.	few	TRBV6-2/TRBV6-3	TRBJ2-5	CASPPSQGAETQYF	TGTGCCAGCCCCCCCTCCCAGGGAGCAGAGACCCAGTACTTC
.	.	TRBV7-3	TRBJ2-5	CANSLAGHRATQETQYF	TGTGCCAACAGCTTGGCAGGTCACAGGGCGACCCAAGAGACCCAGTACTTC
.	once	TRBV29-1	TRBJ1-2	CSVEANLNGYTF	TGCAGCGTTGAAGCGAATCTGAATGGCTACACCTTC
TRBD1	.	TRBV11-3	TRBJ2-3	CASSPGQGSDTQYF	TGTGCCAGCAGCCCGGGACAGGGGTCAGATACGCAGTATTTT
.	.	TRBV5-1	TRBJ2-3	CASSGGARTDTQYF	TGCGCCAGCAGCGGCGGCGCCCGCACAGATACGCAGTATTTT
.	.	TRBV4-2	TRBJ2-2	CASSGVPLGQKNTGELFF	TGTGCCAGCAGCGGCGTCCCACTAGGACAGAAAAACACCGGGGAGCTGTTTTTT
.	.	TRBV6-2/TRBV6-3	TRBJ1-2	CASSSGGLYGYTF	TGTGCCAGCAGTTCCGGGGGCCTCTATGGCTACACCTTC
.	.	TRBV20-1	TRBJ1-1	CSARDLRGGNTEAFF	TGCAGTGCTAGAGATTTGCGGGGGGGGAACACTGAAGCTTTCTTT
TRBD2	.	TRBV6-1	TRBJ2-7	CASSEASGGAYEQYF	TGTGCCAGCAGTGAAGCTAGCGGGGGGGCCTACGAGCAGTACTTC
.	.	TRBV15	TRBJ1-1	CATSRGEPEAFF	TGTGCCACCAGCAGAGGAGAACCTGAAGCTTTCTTT
.	.	TRBV28	TRBJ1-2	CASSVTGMGPNGYTF	TGTGCCAGCAGTGTTACAGGGATGGGACCTAATGGCTACACCTTC
.	.	TRBV7-9	TRBJ2-2	CASSLNAARGNTGELFF	TGTGCCAGCAGCTTAAATGCGGCCAGGGGAAACACCGGGGAGCTGTTTTTT
.	.	TRBV21-1	TRBJ1-2	CANRGGYTF	TGTGCAAATAGGGGGGGCTACACCTTC
TRBD2	.	TRBV20-1	TRBJ2-3	CSARTTSGRTDTQYF	TGCAGTGCTAGAACGACTAGCGGTCGCACAGATACGCAGTATTTT
.	.	TRBV12-5	TRBJ2-2	CASGLEISNTGELFF	TGCGCTAGTGGTTTGGAGATCAGTAACACCGGGGAGCTGTTTTTT
.	.	TRBV20-1	TRBJ1-1	CSASAEGLNTEAFF	TGCAGTGCTAGTGCTGAGGGTTTGAACACTGAAGCTTTCTTT
.	few	TRBV20-1	TRBJ2-3	CSASGTGVFRDTQYF	TGCAGTGCGTCCGGGACGGGGGTGTTTCGAGATACGCAGTATTTT
TRBD1	.	TRBV20-1	TRBJ1-1	CSARRDSLANTEAFF	TGCAGTGCTAGAAGGGACAGCCTTGCGAACACTGAAGCTTTCTTT
TRBD2	once	TRBV28	TRBJ2-3	CASSPYLLAGESDTQYF	TGTGCCAGCAGCCCTTACCTTCTAGCGGGAGAATCAGATACGCAGTATTTT
.	.	TRBV6-1	TRBJ1-5	CAGGPENQPQHF	TGTGCCGGAGGACCGGAGAATCAGCCCCAGCATTTT
.	.	TRBV6-2/TRBV6-3	TRBJ1-5	CASSFGQINQPQHF	TGTGCCAGCAGCTTCGGACAAATCAATCAGCCCCAGCATTTT
TRBD2	.	TRBV7-8	TRBJ2-3	CASSFGGSRDTQYF	TGTGCCAGCAGCTTCGGCGGGAGTAGAGATACGCAGTATTTT
TRBD1	.	TRBV7-3	TRBJ2-7	CASSPGPGGDEQYF	TGTGCCAGCAGCCCCGGTCCAGGGGGCGACGAGCAGTACTTC
.	once	TRBV6-2/TRBV6-3	TRBJ1-1	CASSSRPTEAFF	TGTGCCAGCAGTTCCCGACCCACTGAAGCTTTCTTT
TRBD2	.	TRBV20-1	TRBJ2-3	CSARKGTISTDTQYF	TGCAGTGCTAGAAAGGGGACTATAAGCACAGATACGCAGTATTTT
TRBD1	.	TRBV6-2/TRBV6-3	TRBJ2-2	CASSFRGTGEEELFF	TGTGCCAGCAGTTTCCGCGGGACAGGGGAGGAGGAGCTGTTTTTT
.	.	TRBV18	TRBJ2-5	CASSPRRGETQYF	TGTGCCAGCTCACCACGAAGGGGAGAGACCCAGTACTTC
TRBD1	.	TRBV12-3/TRBV12-4	TRBJ2-6	CASTATGTGTTGANVLTF	TGTGCCAGCACTGCAACCGGGACAGGGACGACTGGGGCCAACGTCCTGACTTTC
.	few	TRBV7-9	TRBJ1-2	CASSLEWGQGGYTF	TGTGCCAGCAGCTTAGAATGGGGGCAAGGAGGCTACACCTTC
.	few	TRBV6-1	TRBJ2-3	CASRPRDPTQGSTDTQYF	TGTGCCAGCAGACCCCGGGACCCCACGCAAGGGAGCACAGATACGCAGTATTTT
.	medium-sized	TRBV4-1	TRBJ1-4	CASSQEDGWPEKLFF	TGCGCCAGCAGCCAAGAGGATGGGTGGCCTGAAAAACTGTTTTTT
.	medium-sized	TRBV11-1	TRBJ2-3	CASSPETDTQYF	TGTGCCAGCAGTCCTGAGACAGATACGCAGTATTTT
.	.	TRBV29-1	TRBJ2-3	CSVASGGDTQYF	TGCAGCGTTGCTTCTGGCGGGGATACGCAGTATTTT
.	few	TRBV30	TRBJ1-2	CAWSRRTETLYGYTF	TGTGCCTGGAGTAGGAGGACGGAAACCCTCTATGGCTACACCTTC
.	few	TRBV29-1	TRBJ2-3	CSVLDSGTDTQYF	TGCAGCGTTCTGGACAGTGGCACAGATACGCAGTATTTT
.	.	TRBV7-3	TRBJ2-3	CASSLGASTDTQYF	TGTGCCAGCAGCTTAGGGGCTAGCACAGATACGCAGTATTTT
TRBD2	once	TRBV11-3	TRBJ2-5	CASSSGRTSGVETQYF	TGTGCCAGCAGCTCAGGACGGACTAGCGGGGTAGAGACCCAGTACTTC